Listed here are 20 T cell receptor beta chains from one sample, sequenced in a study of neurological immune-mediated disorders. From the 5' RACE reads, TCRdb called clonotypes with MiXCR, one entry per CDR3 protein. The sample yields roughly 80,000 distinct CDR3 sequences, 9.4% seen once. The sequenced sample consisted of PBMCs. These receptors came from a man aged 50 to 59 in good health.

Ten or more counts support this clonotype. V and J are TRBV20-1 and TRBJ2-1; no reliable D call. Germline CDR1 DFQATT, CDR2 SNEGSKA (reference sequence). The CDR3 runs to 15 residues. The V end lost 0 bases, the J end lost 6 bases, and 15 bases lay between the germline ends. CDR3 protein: CSARDTWTNRNEQFF. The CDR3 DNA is TGCAGTGCTAGAGATACCTGGACGAATCGCAATGAGCAGTTCTTC.

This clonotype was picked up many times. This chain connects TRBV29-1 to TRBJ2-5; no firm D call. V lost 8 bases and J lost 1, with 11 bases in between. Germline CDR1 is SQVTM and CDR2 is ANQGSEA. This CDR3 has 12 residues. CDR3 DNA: TGCAGCCCTCATAGTCCCCAAGAGACCCAGTACTTC. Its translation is CSPHSPQETQYF.

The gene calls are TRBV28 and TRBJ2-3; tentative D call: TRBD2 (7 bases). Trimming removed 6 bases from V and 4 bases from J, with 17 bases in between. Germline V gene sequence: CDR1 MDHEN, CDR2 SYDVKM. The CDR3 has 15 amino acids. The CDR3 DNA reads TGTGCCAGCAGGGCCGGGGGGCAGGGGCCAGATACGCAGTATTTT. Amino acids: CASRAGGQGPDTQYF.

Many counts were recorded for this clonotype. CDR3 region: CASSLAGQRGNEQFF. The CDR3 DNA sequence: TGTGCCAGCAGCTTAGCGGGGCAAAGAGGCAATGAGCAGTTCTTC. The chain carries TRBV7-2 and TRBJ2-1, with D perhaps TRBD1 (5 bases). With 0 bases removed from V and 6 bases from J, the gap between germline ends came to 12 bases. Germline CDR1 SGHTA, CDR2 FQGNSA. The CDR3 extends over 15 amino acids.

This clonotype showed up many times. CDR3 bases: TGTGCCAGCAGGGTGAGAACCGATCAGCCCCAGCATTTT. As protein: CASRVRTDQPQHF. V usage is TRBV28 and J usage is TRBJ1-5; D gene unclear. The CDR3 has 13 amino acids. V shed 6 bases and J shed 5 bases, with 11 bases lying between them. In germline, CDR1 is MDHEN, CDR2 SYDVKM. Using reference TRBV28 and TRBJ1-5 for the parts outside the CDR3, the full variable domain is DVKVTQSSRYLVKRTGEKVFLECVQDMDHENMFWYRQDPGLGLRLIYFSYDVKMKEKGDIPEGYSVSREKKERFSLILESASTNQTSMYLCASRVRTDQPQHFGDGTRLSIL.

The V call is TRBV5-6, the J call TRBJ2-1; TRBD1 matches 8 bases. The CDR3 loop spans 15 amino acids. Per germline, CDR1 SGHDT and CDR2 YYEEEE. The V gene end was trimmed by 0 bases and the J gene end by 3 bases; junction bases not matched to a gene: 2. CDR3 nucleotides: TGTGCCAGCAGCTTGGATGGGACAGGCTACAATGAGCAGTTCTTC. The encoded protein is CASSLDGTGYNEQFF.

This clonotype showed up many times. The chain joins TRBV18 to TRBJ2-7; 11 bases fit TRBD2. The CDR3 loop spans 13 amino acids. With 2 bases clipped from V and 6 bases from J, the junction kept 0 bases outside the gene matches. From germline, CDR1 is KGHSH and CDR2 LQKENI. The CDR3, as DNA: TGTGCCAGCTCACCAGGACTAGCGGGCGAGCAGTACTTC. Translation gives CASSPGLAGEQYF. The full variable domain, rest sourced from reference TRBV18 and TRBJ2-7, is NAGVMQNPRHLVRRRGQEARLRCSPMKGHSHVYWYRQLPEEGLKFMVYLQKENIIDESGMPKERFSAEFPKEGPSILRIQQVVRGDSAAYFCASSPGLAGEQYFGPGTRLTVT.

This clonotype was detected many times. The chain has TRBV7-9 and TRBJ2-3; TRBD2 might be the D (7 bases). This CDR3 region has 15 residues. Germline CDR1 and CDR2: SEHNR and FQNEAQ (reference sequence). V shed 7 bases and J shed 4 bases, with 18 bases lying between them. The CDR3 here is CASTERGGQADTQYF. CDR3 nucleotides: TGTGCCAGCACCGAGAGGGGGGGCCAGGCAGATACGCAGTATTTT.

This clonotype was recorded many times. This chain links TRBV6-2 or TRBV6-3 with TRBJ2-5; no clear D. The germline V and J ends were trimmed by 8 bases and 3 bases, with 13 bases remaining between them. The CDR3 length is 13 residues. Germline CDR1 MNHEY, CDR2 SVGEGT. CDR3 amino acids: CASYTWKEETQYF. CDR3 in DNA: TGTGCCAGCTATACTTGGAAAGAAGAGACCCAGTACTTC.

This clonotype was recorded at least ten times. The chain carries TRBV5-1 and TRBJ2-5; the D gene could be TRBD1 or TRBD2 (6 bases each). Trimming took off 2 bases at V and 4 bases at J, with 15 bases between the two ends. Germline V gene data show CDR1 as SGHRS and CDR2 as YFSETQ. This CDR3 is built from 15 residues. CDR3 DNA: TGCGCCAGCAGCTTAGGCCGTGGGGGGCCAGAGACCCAGTACTTC. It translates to CASSLGRGGPETQYF.

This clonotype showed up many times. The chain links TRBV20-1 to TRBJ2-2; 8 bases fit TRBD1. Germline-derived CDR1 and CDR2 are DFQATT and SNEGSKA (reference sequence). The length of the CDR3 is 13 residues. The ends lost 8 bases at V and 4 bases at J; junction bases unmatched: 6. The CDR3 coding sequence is TGCAGTACTGGACAGGGAGGCACCGGGGAGCTGTTTTTT. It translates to CSTGQGGTGELFF.

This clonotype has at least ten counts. The CDR3 coding sequence is TGTGCCAGCAGCCCGATGGGGAACTACAATGAGCAGTTCTTC. Its protein is CASSPMGNYNEQFF. The V call is TRBV7-2, the J call TRBJ2-1; D unclear. The CDR3 sequence is 14 residues long. V was clipped by 5 bases and J by 3 bases, with 11 bases between them. Germline V gene lookup returns CDR1 SGHTA and CDR2 FQGNSA.

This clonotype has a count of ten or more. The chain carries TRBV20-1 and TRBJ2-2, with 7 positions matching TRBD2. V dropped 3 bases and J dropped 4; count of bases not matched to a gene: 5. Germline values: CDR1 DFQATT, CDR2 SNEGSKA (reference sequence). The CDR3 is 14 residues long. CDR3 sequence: CSARASGSTGELFF. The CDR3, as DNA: TGCAGTGCTAGGGCTAGCGGATCCACCGGGGAGCTGTTTTTT.

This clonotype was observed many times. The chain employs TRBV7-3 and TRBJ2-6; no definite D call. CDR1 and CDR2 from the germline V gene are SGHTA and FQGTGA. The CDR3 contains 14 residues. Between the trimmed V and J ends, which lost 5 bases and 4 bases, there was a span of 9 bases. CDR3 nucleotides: TGTGCCAGCAGCGTAGATCCAGGGGCCAACGTCCTGACTTTC. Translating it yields CASSVDPGANVLTF.

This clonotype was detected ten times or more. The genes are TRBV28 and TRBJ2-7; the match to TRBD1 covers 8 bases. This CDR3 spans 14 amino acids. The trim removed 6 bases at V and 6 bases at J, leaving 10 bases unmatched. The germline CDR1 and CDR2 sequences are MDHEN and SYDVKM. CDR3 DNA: TGTGCCAGCAGAGAAAGGACAGGGCGGTTCGAGCAGTACTTC. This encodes CASRERTGRFEQYF.

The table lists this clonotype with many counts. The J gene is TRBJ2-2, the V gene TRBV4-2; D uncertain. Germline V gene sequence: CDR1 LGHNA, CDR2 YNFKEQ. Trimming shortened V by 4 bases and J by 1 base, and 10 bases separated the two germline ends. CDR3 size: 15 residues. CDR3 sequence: CASSLRTENTGELFF. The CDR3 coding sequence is TGTGCCAGCAGCCTCCGGACGGAGAACACCGGGGAGCTGTTTTTT.

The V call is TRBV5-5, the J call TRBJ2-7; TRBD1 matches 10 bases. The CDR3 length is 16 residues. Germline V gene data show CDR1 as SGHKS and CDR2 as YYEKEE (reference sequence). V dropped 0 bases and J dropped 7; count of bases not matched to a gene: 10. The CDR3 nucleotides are TGTGCCAGCAGCTTGGAATGGACAGGGGGACCTACGGAGCAGTACTTC. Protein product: CASSLEWTGGPTEQYF.

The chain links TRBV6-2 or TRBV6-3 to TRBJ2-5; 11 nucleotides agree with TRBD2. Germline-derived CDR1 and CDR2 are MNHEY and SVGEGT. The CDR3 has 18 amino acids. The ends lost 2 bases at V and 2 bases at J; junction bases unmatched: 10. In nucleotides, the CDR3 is TGTGCCAGCAGTTACGCGGGGCGACTAGCGGGGTCACAAGAGACCCAGTACTTC. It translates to CASSYAGRLAGSQETQYF.

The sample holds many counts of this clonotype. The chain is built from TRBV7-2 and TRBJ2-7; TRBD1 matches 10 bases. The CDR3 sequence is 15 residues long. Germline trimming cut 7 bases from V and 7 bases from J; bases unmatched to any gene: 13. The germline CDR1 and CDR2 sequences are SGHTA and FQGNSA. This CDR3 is CASNPGTGDFEEQYF. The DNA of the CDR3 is TGTGCCAGCAACCCCGGGACAGGGGATTTCGAGGAGCAGTACTTC. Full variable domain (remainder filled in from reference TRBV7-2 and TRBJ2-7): GAGVSQSPSNKVTEKGKDVELRCDPISGHTALYWYRQSLGQGLEFLIYFQGNSAPDKSGLPSDRFSAERTGGSVSTLTIQRTQQEDSAVYLCASNPGTGDFEEQYFGPGTRLTVT.

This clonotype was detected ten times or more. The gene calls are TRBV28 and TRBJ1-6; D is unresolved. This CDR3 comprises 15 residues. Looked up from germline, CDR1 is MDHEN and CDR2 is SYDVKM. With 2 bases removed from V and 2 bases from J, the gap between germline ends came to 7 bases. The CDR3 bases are TGTGCCAGCAGTTTACCGCCAGCCTATAATTCACCCCTCCACTTT. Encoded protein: CASSLPPAYNSPLHF.